Here is one T cell receptor beta chain with its context. This sample is drawn from a study of cytomegalovirus exposure and HLA in healthy donors. PCR was performed using 60 Vbeta and 13 Jbeta primers. Produced via immunoSEQ multiplex PCR; TCRdb's table is partial and in-frame only. The sample has about 130,000 clones, roughly 88% seen once. Germline assignment: CDR1 SGHRS and CDR2 YFSETQ. There are 16 residues in the CDR3. Deletions cut 0 bases from V and 2 bases from J, with 14 bases between. Sequencing was done on a sample of PBMCs. The V call is TRBV5-1, the J call TRBJ2-5; maybe TRBD2 (5 bases). The sequence came from a man in his fifties in good health and CMV-seronegative. The CDR3 DNA sequence: TGCGCCAGCAGCTTGGCACCCTGGACTGTTCAAGAGACCCAGTACTTC. The encoded protein is CASSLAPWTVQETQYF.